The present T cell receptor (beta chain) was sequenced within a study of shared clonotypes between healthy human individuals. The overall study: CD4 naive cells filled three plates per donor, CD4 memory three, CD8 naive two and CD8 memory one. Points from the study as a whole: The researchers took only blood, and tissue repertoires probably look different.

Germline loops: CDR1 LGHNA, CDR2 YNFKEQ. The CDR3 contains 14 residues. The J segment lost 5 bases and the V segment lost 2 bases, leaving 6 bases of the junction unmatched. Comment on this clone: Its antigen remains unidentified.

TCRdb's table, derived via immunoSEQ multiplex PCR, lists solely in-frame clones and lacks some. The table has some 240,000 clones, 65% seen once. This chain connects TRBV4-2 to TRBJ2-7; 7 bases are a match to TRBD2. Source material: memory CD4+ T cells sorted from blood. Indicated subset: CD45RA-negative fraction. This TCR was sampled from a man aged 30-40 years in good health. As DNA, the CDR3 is TGTGCCAGCAGCCAATTGGGGACTACCCACGAGCAGTACTTC. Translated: CASSQLGTTHEQYF.